The 21 T cell receptor beta chains below all came from one sample that was sequenced in a study of cytomegalovirus exposure and HLA in healthy donors. Amplification used 60 Vbeta primers and 13 Jbeta primers. TCRdb's table, derived via immunoSEQ multiplex PCR, lists solely in-frame clones and lacks some. The repertoire consists of under 200,000 clones, with 82% occurring once and the leading ten covering more than 0.9%. Sequencing was performed on PBMCs. Source of these receptors: a girl aged 2 to 10 in good health and CMV-seropositive.

The chain links TRBV19 to TRBJ2-1, with D perhaps matching TRBD2 (5 bases). Trimming removed 3 bases at V and 5 bases at J, with 14 bases between. Germline CDR1 LNHDA, CDR2 SQIVND (reference sequence). This CDR3 is 15 amino acids long. CDR3 sequence (DNA): TGTGCCAGTAGTATCGGACTGGTTTTTAACAATGAGCAGTTCTTC. This encodes CASSIGLVFNNEQFF.

The chain is built from TRBV30 and TRBJ1-5; D not certain. Germline V gene sequence: CDR1 GTSNPN, CDR2 SVGIG (reference sequence). V was clipped by 4 bases and J by 9 bases, with 13 bases between them. The CDR3 contains 12 residues. The CDR3 region is CAWNPKEGPQHF. CDR3 DNA: TGTGCCTGGAACCCTAAAGAGGGGCCCCAGCATTTT.

The rearrangement links TRBV2 to TRBJ1-5; 9 nucleotides align to TRBD1. Trimming took 6 bases from V and 6 from J; bases not matched to a gene: 9. This CDR3 is built from 15 residues. Germline CDR1 and CDR2: SNHLY and FYNNEI. The CDR3 here is CASRITGGGGQPQHF. In DNA form, the CDR3 reads TGTGCCAGCAGAATAACAGGGGGCGGCGGTCAGCCCCAGCATTTT.

The rearrangement links TRBV4-1 to TRBJ1-2; D may be TRBD1 (5 bases). Germline loops: CDR1 MGHRA, CDR2 YSYEKL. The V and J ends lost 1 base and 4 bases respectively, with 13 bases between them. This CDR3 spans 15 amino acids. CDR3 region: CASSQGRVGPYGYTF. The CDR3 DNA is TGCGCCAGCAGCCAAGGCAGGGTCGGACCCTATGGCTACACCTTC.

A few counts support this clone. This chain joins TRBV6-5 and TRBJ2-7; D possibly corresponds to TRBD2 (6 bases). With 5 bases removed from V and 4 bases from J, the gap between germline ends came to 12 bases. CDR3 length: 13 amino acids. In germline, CDR1 is MNHEY, CDR2 SVGAGI. CDR3 DNA sequence: TGTGCCAGCAGTGAGCTAGCGACTTACGAGCAGTACTTC. Amino acid sequence: CASSELATYEQYF.

This chain links TRBV4-2 with TRBJ1-5; 10 bases align to TRBD1. This CDR3 region has 16 residues. The germline CDR1 and CDR2 sequences are LGHNA and YNFKEQ. V lost 0 bases, J lost 5 bases, and 4 bases stayed unmatched. CDR3 amino acids: CASSQDRTGGYQPQHF. Here the CDR3 DNA reads TGTGCCAGCAGCCAAGATAGGACAGGGGGTTATCAGCCCCAGCATTTT.

The rearrangement joins TRBV6-6 to TRBJ2-7; D is perhaps TRBD2 (5 bases). Germline V gives CDR1 MNHNY, CDR2 SVGAGI (reference sequence). Trimming removed 6 bases at V and 3 bases at J, with 15 bases between. CDR3 length: 14 residues. The CDR3 sequence is CASRRTRDSYEQYF. As DNA, the CDR3 is TGTGCCAGCAGGAGAACTAGGGATAGCTACGAGCAGTACTTC.

To note about this clone: A junction boundary mismatches the germline segment, possibly from a read error. V gene TRBV10-1 combines with J gene TRBJ2-3; 8 bases are a match to TRBD1. The CDR3 length is 14 residues. Germline values: CDR1 WNHNN, CDR2 SYGVQD (reference sequence). In DNA form, the CDR3 reads TGCACCAGCAGCGCGACAGGGGGCACAGATACGCAGTATTTT. It codes for CTSSATGGTDTQYF.

The gene calls are TRBV28 and TRBJ1-4; no definite D call. V dropped 5 bases and J dropped 5 bases, with 9 bases sitting between them. Germline-derived CDR1 and CDR2 are MDHEN and SYDVKM. This CDR3 is built from 13 residues. The chain's CDR3 is CASSPTLNEKLFF. DNA of the CDR3: TGTGCCAGCAGTCCTACCCTAAATGAAAAACTGTTTTTT.

The genes are TRBV6-1 and TRBJ2-2; D is possibly TRBD1 (5 bases). Germline V CDR1 and CDR2: MNHNS, SASEGT. Trimming took 2 bases from V and 7 from J, leaving 14 bases between them. This CDR3 contains 15 residues. CDR3 in DNA: TGTGCCAGCAGTGAAATCTCAGGGCGATACGGGGAGCTGTTTTTT. This sequence encodes CASSEISGRYGELFF.

The gene calls are TRBV4-1 and TRBJ2-5; a possible D gene is TRBD1 (6 bases). V lost 3 bases, J lost 2 bases, and 10 bases lay in between. The length of the CDR3 is 14 residues. Germline values: CDR1 MGHRA, CDR2 YSYEKL. CDR3 sequence reads: CASSQVGQQETQYF. The CDR3 DNA follows: TGCGCCAGCAGCCAGGTGGGACAACAAGAGACCCAGTACTTC.

The J gene is TRBJ2-7, the V gene TRBV5-5; 8 positions match TRBD2. The CDR3 length is 15 residues. The germline CDR1 and CDR2 sequences are SGHKS and YYEKEE (reference sequence). The V gene end was trimmed by 0 bases and the J gene end by 4 bases; junction bases not matched to a gene: 6. CDR3 in DNA: TGTGCCAGCAGCTTGGCCCGGGGGGGTATTTACGAGCAGTACTTC. Translating it yields CASSLARGGIYEQYF. The full variable domain, with the rest looked up from reference TRBV5-5 and TRBJ2-7, is DAGVTQSPTHLIKTRGQQVTLRCSPISGHKSVSWYQQVLGQGPQFIFQYYEKEERGRGNFPDRFSARQFPNYSSELNVNALLLGDSALYLCASSLARGGIYEQYFGPGTRLTVT.

Here the CDR3 reads CANTMGGGADTQYF. The CDR3 DNA sequence: TGTGCCAATACGATGGGGGGAGGGGCAGATACGCAGTATTTT. The gene calls are TRBV5-8 and TRBJ2-3, with TRBD2 identical over 7 bases. The V and J ends lost 9 bases and 4 bases, in that order; junction bases with no gene match: 11. The length of the CDR3 is 14 residues. CDR1 and CDR2 (germline): SGHTS, YDEGEE.

The sample holds a few counts of this clone. V is TRBV18 and J is TRBJ2-2; a weak D match, TRBD2 (5 bases). Germline CDR1 and CDR2: KGHSH and LQKENI. Trimming removed 1 base from V and 3 bases from J, with 9 bases in between. This CDR3 has 15 amino acids. The CDR3 sequence: CASSPRGEDTGELFF. The CDR3 coding sequence is TGTGCCAGCTCACCACGGGGAGAGGACACCGGGGAGCTGTTTTTT.

Comments on this clone: A junction boundary mismatches the germline segment, possibly from a read error. This chain joins TRBV6-5 and TRBJ1-2; D is ambiguous. Germline CDR1 is MNHEY and CDR2 is SVGAGI. The CDR3 length is 16 residues. As DNA, the CDR3 is TGTGCCAGCAGTTACTCGATGACGGGGTCTGGCTATGGCTACCCCTTC. Its protein product is CASSYSMTGSGYGYPF.

This sequence joins TRBV4-1 and TRBJ2-5, with 14 bases fitting TRBD2. CDR3 length equals 18 residues. Unmatched junction bases numbered 10, after V lost 4 bases and J lost 3 bases. Germline V gene lookup returns CDR1 MGHRA and CDR2 YSYEKL. In DNA form, the CDR3 reads TGCGCCAGCAGCCCCCGACTAGCGGGAGGGTGGATGGAAGAGACCCAGTACTTC. Amino acids: CASSPRLAGGWMEETQYF.

The gene calls are TRBV5-4 and TRBJ1-4; D gene uncertain. This CDR3 has 18 amino acids. V lost 4 bases to trimming and J lost 4 bases, with 23 bases between them. Per the germline V gene, CDR1 is SGHNT and CDR2 is YYREEE (reference sequence). CDR3 in DNA: TGTGCCAGCAGCCACCCTGCGTACGGCAAGCGGTATAATGAAAAACTGTTTTTT. Amino acid sequence: CASSHPAYGKRYNEKLFF. Variable domain in full (rest from reference TRBV5-4 and TRBJ1-4): ETGVTQSPTHLIKTRGQQVTLRCSSQSGHNTVSWYQQALGQGPQFIFQYYREEENGRGNFPPRFSGLQFPNYSSELNVNALELDDSALYLCASSHPAYGKRYNEKLFFGSGTQLSVL.

In this sample, this clone turned up once. The V gene is TRBV30, the J gene TRBJ2-7; possibly TRBD2 for D (6 bases). The CDR3 has 14 residues. Trimming took 0 bases from V and 2 from J, leaving 11 bases between them. The germline V gene encodes CDR1 GTSNPN and CDR2 SVGIG (reference sequence). The CDR3 nucleotides read TGTGCCTGGAGTGTACTAGCTGTTCCCTACGAGCAGTACTTC. It encodes CAWSVLAVPYEQYF.

This chain's CDR3 is CASSSKGSEAFF. CDR3 coding DNA: TGTGCCAGCAGCTCCAAGGGGTCTGAAGCTTTCTTT. This chain links TRBV7-9 with TRBJ1-1, with D possibly TRBD1 on 5 matching bases. Germline V gene data show CDR1 as SEHNR and CDR2 as FQNEAQ (reference sequence). The CDR3 has 12 residues. V was cut by 4 bases and J by 6 bases, with 9 bases left in between.

The chain uses TRBV11-2 and TRBJ2-3, with 7 bases lining up with TRBD2. V lost 2 bases and J lost 2; bases outside the gene matches: 4. Germline V gene lookup returns CDR1 SGHAT and CDR2 FQNNGV. The CDR3 is made up of 15 amino acids. Here the CDR3 DNA reads TGTGCCAGCAGCTTACGAGGGAGGGTCACAGATACGCAGTATTTT. As protein: CASSLRGRVTDTQYF.

The genes are TRBV29-1 and TRBJ2-7, with TRBD1 matching over 9 bases. Trimming cost V 4 bases and J 4 bases; bases outside gene matches: 5. CDR1 and CDR2 from the germline V gene are SQVTM and ANQGSEA. The CDR3 runs 13 residues. The CDR3 nucleotides read TGCAGCGTTGCGCTGGACAGGGGTTACGAGCAGTACTTC. Translating gives CSVALDRGYEQYF.